These T cell receptor beta chains were read from a single sample in a study of blood T cell repertoires in COVID-19. This table comes from immunoSEQ multiplex PCR, and its TCRdb copy is limited to in-frame clones, with some not included. Of 430,000 or so clones in the sample, approximately 90% are singletons; the top ten hold 1.5% to 2%. Sample: PBMCs or T cells enriched from blood (not recorded which). The receptors originated from a woman in her thirties or forties who had recovered from COVID-19. Both conserved end residues are part of each CDR3.

cdr3_aa: CASSPRGVYTEAFF
v_call: TRBV27
j_call: TRBJ1-1

cdr3_aa: CASSGELYGETQYF
v_call: TRBV6-5
j_call: TRBJ2-5

cdr3_aa: CASSVQGWGNTIYF
v_call: TRBV9
j_call: TRBJ1-3

cdr3_aa: CAWSVRGPEQYF
v_call: TRBV30
j_call: TRBJ2-7

cdr3_aa: CASSVLGAPIETQYF
v_call: TRBV2
j_call: TRBJ2-5

cdr3_aa: CATSDSYRDFTDTQYF
v_call: TRBV24-1
j_call: TRBJ2-3

cdr3_aa: CASSQSWTSGSREQYF
v_call: TRBV4-1
j_call: TRBJ2-7

cdr3_aa: CASSLLGTSPTYNEQFF
v_call: TRBV5-1
j_call: TRBJ2-1

cdr3_aa: CASSQESQGLYNEQFF
v_call: TRBV4-3
j_call: TRBJ2-1

cdr3_aa: CASSSDPARAFF
v_call: TRBV5-8
j_call: TRBJ1-1

cdr3_aa: CASSAHRTGGNQPQHF
v_call: TRBV25-1
j_call: TRBJ1-5

cdr3_aa: CASSLRQDGSYEQYF
v_call: TRBV7-8
j_call: TRBJ2-7

cdr3_aa: CASSPGHSGSQNEQFF
v_call: TRBV11-3
j_call: TRBJ2-1

cdr3_aa: CASTSSRSVAYGYTF
v_call: TRBV6-5
j_call: TRBJ1-2

cdr3_aa: CASSFMSRTNYGYTF
v_call: TRBV5-6
j_call: TRBJ1-2

cdr3_aa: CASSELGGLANSNQPQHF
v_call: TRBV6-1
j_call: TRBJ1-5

cdr3_aa: CASSPLGGEAEAFF
v_call: TRBV3-1/TRBV3-2
j_call: TRBJ1-1

cdr3_aa: CATGRGSGAEAFF
v_call: TRBV12-3/TRBV12-4
j_call: TRBJ1-1

cdr3_aa: CSVSARTPNTEAFF
v_call: TRBV29-1
j_call: TRBJ1-1

cdr3_aa: CAWARTAFYGYTF
v_call: TRBV30
j_call: TRBJ1-2

cdr3_aa: CASSREASYEQYF
v_call: TRBV6-5
j_call: TRBJ2-7

cdr3_aa: CASSDSGRTDTQYF
v_call: TRBV5-1
j_call: TRBJ2-3

cdr3_aa: CASSLQSGSGYEQYF
v_call: TRBV7-9
j_call: TRBJ2-7

cdr3_aa: CASRWDRGYQETQYF
v_call: TRBV2
j_call: TRBJ2-5

cdr3_aa: CASSEDAGADTQYF
v_call: TRBV2
j_call: TRBJ2-3

cdr3_aa: CASSLGLTGGYTF
v_call: TRBV5-4
j_call: TRBJ1-2

cdr3_aa: CASRLSPNTEAFF
v_call: TRBV6-5
j_call: TRBJ1-1

cdr3_aa: CASSFYSSHEQFF
v_call: TRBV12-3/TRBV12-4
j_call: TRBJ2-1

cdr3_aa: CASSPTVSYNEQFF
v_call: TRBV3-1/TRBV3-2
j_call: TRBJ2-1

cdr3_aa: CASSPGLTNNEQFF
v_call: TRBV11-3
j_call: TRBJ2-1

cdr3_aa: CASRVNYPRTDTQYF
v_call: TRBV2
j_call: TRBJ2-3

cdr3_aa: CASSRRGAGNTIYF
v_call: TRBV3-1/TRBV3-2
j_call: TRBJ1-3

cdr3_aa: CASSPEADYGYTF
v_call: TRBV5-1
j_call: TRBJ1-2

cdr3_aa: CATSARTEQETQYF
v_call: TRBV24-1
j_call: TRBJ2-5

cdr3_aa: CAILEVFNYGYTF
v_call: TRBV6-5
j_call: TRBJ1-2

cdr3_aa: CAQTPYNSPLHF
v_call: TRBV11-3
j_call: TRBJ1-6

cdr3_aa: CASSVRQGVTEAFF
v_call: TRBV6-4
j_call: TRBJ1-1

cdr3_aa: CASSETTTGGNTEAFF
v_call: TRBV10-1
j_call: TRBJ1-1

cdr3_aa: CASSRLAITDTQYF
v_call: TRBV3-1/TRBV3-2
j_call: TRBJ2-3

cdr3_aa: CASSPLPPETQYF
v_call: TRBV9
j_call: TRBJ2-5

cdr3_aa: CSVGFDYSGNTIYF
v_call: TRBV29-1
j_call: TRBJ1-3

cdr3_aa: CASSLWTGTLQGQPQHF
v_call: TRBV7-9
j_call: TRBJ1-5